This T cell receptor beta chain was recorded in a study of cytomegalovirus exposure and HLA in healthy donors. At the level of the study: Of several hundred genotyped donors, roughly 80% grouped in the Caucasian-associated ancestry cluster. Regarding the study as a whole: No immune exposure information besides CMV serostatus was available.

With 60 Vbeta and 13 Jbeta primers, the PCR was carried out. Per the original methods: Later analysis identified approximately 80 million unique TCR beta chains, approximately 11 million shared. Libraries were prepared by immunoSEQ multiplex PCR; TCRdb keeps only in-frame clonotypes and omits some of them. The DNA gave D and trimming, while V, J and clone size come from that table. The table records 150,000 to 200,000 clones, about 72% of them present only once. This CDR3 comprises 15 residues. CDR1 is SGHNT and CDR2 is YYREEE in the germline V gene (reference sequence). The junction had 6 bases not matched to a gene; V was cut back by 4 bases and J by 4 bases. About this clone: The antigen is undetermined.

Input material: PBMCs. The rearrangement links TRBV5-4 to TRBJ2-7; 12 bases are shared with TRBD2. This TCR came from a man under 40 in good health and CMV-seropositive. CDR3 protein: CASSTGGTSGYEQYF. The DNA for the CDR3 is TGTGCCAGCAGCACGGGAGGGACTAGCGGGTACGAGCAGTACTTC.